This note documents a single TCR beta chain sequence. With V trimmed by 2 bases and J by 6 bases, 7 bases remained unmatched. In germline, CDR1 is MDHEN, CDR2 SYDVKM. This CDR3 comprises 18 residues. These data originate in a study of blood T cell repertoires in COVID-19. Study summary: Specimens from acute and convalescent COVID-19 originated in the United States, Italy and Spain. Sample material is recorded as cDNA or gDNA derived from T cells, B-cell-depleted T cells, or PBMCs.

Patients in Seattle were enrolled during active infection, then followed longitudinally. Method: immunoSEQ multiplex PCR; TCRdb's copy keeps in-frame clones and lacks some. This sample has some 260,000 clones, with 88% found just once. This sequence joins TRBV28 and TRBJ2-2; TRBD2 matches at 15 bases. The source material was peripheral blood. The source is a woman aged 70-85 years with COVID-19, enrolled during active disease. CDR3 nucleotides: TGTGCCAGCAGTTTACTGGGACTAGCGGGAGGCGGCGCCGGGGAGCTGTTTTTT. Amino acid sequence: CASSLLGLAGGGAGELFF.